This T cell receptor beta chain derives from a study of blood T cell repertoires in COVID-19. Trimming cost V 5 bases and J 6 bases; bases outside gene matches: 6. Per germline, CDR1 MNHEY and CDR2 SMNVEV (reference sequence). The CDR3 consists of 13 residues. Clones were read by immunoSEQ multiplex PCR, and TCRdb kept only the in-frame ones, dropping some. The sample holds fewer than 100,000 clones, 65% to 90% seen once. The sequence derives from a woman between 45 and 60 years old with acute or convalescent COVID-19. The rearrangement joins TRBV27 to TRBJ1-1, with TRBD1 matching 7 bases. Sequencing was performed on peripheral blood. In DNA form, the CDR3 reads TGTGCCAGCAGTCTTACAGGGGTGGCTGAAGCTTTCTTT. It encodes CASSLTGVAEAFF.